This TCR beta chain appears in the sequencing data of a study of early T cells in non-severe SARS-CoV-2 infection. The TCR library protocol was used to attach unique molecular identifiers. These identifiers were attached to individual cDNA molecules. From the 5' RACE reads, TCRdb called clonotypes with MiXCR, one entry per CDR3 protein. The sample records some 64,000 distinct CDR3 sequences, 7% to 9.5% being singletons. The sample holds many counts of this clonotype. The V gene's germline CDR1 is SGHAT and CDR2 FQNNGV. J was trimmed by 5 bases and V by 5 bases; bases with no gene match: 13. This CDR3 has 16 amino acids.

The chain links TRBV11-2 to TRBJ2-7; 9 nucleotides align to TRBD1. This clonotype was sampled from an adult who was a healthcare worker with PCR-confirmed SARS-CoV-2 infection or an uninfected control (not recorded which). The sequencing here drew on whole blood, taken at baseline. The CDR3 spells CASSRIGTGTSHEQYF. DNA for the CDR3: TGTGCCAGCAGCAGAATCGGGACAGGGACTTCCCACGAGCAGTACTTC.